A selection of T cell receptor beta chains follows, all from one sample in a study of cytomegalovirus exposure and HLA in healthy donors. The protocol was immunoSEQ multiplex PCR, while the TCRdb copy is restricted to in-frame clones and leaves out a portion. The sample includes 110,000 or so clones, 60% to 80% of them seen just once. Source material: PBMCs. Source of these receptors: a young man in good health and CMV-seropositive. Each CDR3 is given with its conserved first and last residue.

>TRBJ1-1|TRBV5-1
CASSLAPGGTEAFF
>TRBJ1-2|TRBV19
CASRRDMVSLGYGYTF
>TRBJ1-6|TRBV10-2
CASSEIADNSRPNSPLHF
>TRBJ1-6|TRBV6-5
CASSPPLGGTLHF
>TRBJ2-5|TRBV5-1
CASSPPVRPQETQYF
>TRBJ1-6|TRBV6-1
CASIDRGLSPLHF
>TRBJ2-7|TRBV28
CASSRQKTYEQYF
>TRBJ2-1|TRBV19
CASRLTSWGVNEQFF
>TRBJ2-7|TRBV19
CASSIGHEQYF
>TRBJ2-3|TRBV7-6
CASSPGLAGDTQYF
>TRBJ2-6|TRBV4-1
CASSPPGQSYSGANVLTF
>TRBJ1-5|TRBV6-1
CASLPQGGGNQPQHF
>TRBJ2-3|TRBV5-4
CASSGGTSGGPRADTQYF
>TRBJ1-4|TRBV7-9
CASSWGDRDNEKLFF
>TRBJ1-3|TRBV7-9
CASSRQVSGNTIYF
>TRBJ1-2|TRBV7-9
CASSLAGDSYGYTF
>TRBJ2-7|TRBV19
CASSIGGDPRYEQYF
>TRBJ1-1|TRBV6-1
CASRTGFREAFF